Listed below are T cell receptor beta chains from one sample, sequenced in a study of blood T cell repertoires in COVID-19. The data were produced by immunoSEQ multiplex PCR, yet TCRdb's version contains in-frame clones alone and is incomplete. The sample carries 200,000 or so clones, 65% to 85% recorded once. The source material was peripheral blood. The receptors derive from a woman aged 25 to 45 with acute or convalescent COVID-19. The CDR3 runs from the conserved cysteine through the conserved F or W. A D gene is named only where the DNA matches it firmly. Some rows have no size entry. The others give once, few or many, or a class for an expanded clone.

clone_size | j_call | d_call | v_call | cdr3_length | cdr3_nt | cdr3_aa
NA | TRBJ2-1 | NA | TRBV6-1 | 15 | TGTGCCAGCAGTGAGGAAATAGCGCCATACAATGAGCAGTTCTTC | CASSEEIAPYNEQFF
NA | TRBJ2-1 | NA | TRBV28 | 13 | TGTGCCAGCAGTTTACAGAACGACAATGAGCAGTTCTTC | CASSLQNDNEQFF
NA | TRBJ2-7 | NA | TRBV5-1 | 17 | TGCGCCAGCAGCTTCCGTTTTTCGGCGGGGCAATCCTACGAGCAGTACTTC | CASSFRFSAGQSYEQYF
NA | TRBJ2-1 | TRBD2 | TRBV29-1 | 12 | TGCAGCGTGAGGGGACTAGGGGGTGAGCAGTTCTTC | CSVRGLGGEQFF
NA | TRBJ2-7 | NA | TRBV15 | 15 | TGTGCCACCAGCAGAGGGGGGCACAGCGCCTACGAGCAGTACTTC | CATSRGGHSAYEQYF
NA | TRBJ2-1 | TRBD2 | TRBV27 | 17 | TGTGCCAGCAGTTCCGACGCCCTAGCGGTTATACGAAATGAGCAGTTCTTC | CASSSDALAVIRNEQFF
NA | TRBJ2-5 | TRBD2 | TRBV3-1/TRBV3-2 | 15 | TGTGCCAGCAGTTACAGCGGGGGGGCCGACGAGACCCAGTACTTC | CASSYSGGADETQYF
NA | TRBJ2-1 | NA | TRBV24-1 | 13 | TGTGCCACCAATGGGGCCTCCTACAATGAGCAGTTCTTC | CATNGASYNEQFF
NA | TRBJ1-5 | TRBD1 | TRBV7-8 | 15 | TGTGCCAGCGAGAAGGACAGAGGGACAGGACAGCCCCAGCATTTT | CASEKDRGTGQPQHF
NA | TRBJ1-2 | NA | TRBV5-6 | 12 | TGTGCCAGCAGCACGGGGATGGGTGGCTACACCTTC | CASSTGMGGYTF
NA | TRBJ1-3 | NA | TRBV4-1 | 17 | TGCGCCAGCAGCCAAGGGACCACAAGGAGGGGAGGAAACACCATATATTTT | CASSQGTTRRGGNTIYF
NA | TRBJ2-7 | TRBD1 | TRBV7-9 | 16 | TGTGCCAGCAGCACCCCTTACAGGGGGAAAGGGAAGGAGCAGTACTTC | CASSTPYRGKGKEQYF
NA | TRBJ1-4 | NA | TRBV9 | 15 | TGTGCCAGCAGCGTAGCCTCCAACAGGGATGGAAAACTGTTTTTT | CASSVASNRDGKLFF
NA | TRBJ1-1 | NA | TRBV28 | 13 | TGTGCCAGCAGGGGGGCGGCGAACACTGAAGCTTTCTTT | CASRGAANTEAFF
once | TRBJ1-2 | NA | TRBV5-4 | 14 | TGTGCCAGCAGCTTGAAGGTGGGGGGCTATGGCTACACCTTC | CASSLKVGGYGYTF
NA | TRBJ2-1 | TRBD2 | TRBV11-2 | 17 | TGTGCCAGCAGCTTATCGTCTAGCGGGAGATCGGGCAATGAGCAGTTCTTC | CASSLSSSGRSGNEQFF
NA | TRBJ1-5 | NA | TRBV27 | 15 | TGTGCCAGCAGTTTGGGGAGAATTCCGAATCAGCCCCAGCATTTT | CASSLGRIPNQPQHF
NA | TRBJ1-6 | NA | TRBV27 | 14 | TGTGCCAGCAGTTTTGGGCAGCCAAATTCACCCCTCCACTTT | CASSFGQPNSPLHF
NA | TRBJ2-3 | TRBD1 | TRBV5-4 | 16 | TGTGCCAGCAGCCTGGGACAGGGCCGGGGTATCGATACGCAGTATTTT | CASSLGQGRGIDTQYF
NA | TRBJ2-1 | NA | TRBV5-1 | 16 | TGCGCCAGCAGCTTGGGGGCTGGTCCTACCTACAATGAGCAGTTCTTC | CASSLGAGPTYNEQFF
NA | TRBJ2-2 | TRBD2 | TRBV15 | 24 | TGTGCCACCAGCAGAGTTGGAGTTCTCCTTGGGACTAGCGGGAGGGCCGTGGGCACCGGGGAGCTGTTTTTT | CATSRVGVLLGTSGRAVGTGELFF
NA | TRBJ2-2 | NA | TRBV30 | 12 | TGTGCCTGGAGTGGACGAAACAGGGAGCTGTTTTTT | CAWSGRNRELFF
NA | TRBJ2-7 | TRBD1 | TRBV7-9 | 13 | TGTGCCAGCAGCGGACAGGCGGCCTACGAGCAGTACTTC | CASSGQAAYEQYF
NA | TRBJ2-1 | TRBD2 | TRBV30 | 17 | TGTGCCTGGACTTTGACCCGAAGCGGGAGGGCCCTGAATGAGCAGTTCTTC | CAWTLTRSGRALNEQFF
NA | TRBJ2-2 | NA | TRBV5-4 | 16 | TGTGCCAGCAGCTTTAAAGTCGGGGTGGGCACCGGGGAGCTGTTTTTT | CASSFKVGVGTGELFF
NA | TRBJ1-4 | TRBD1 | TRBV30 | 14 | TGTGCCTGGAGAAGGGACAGGGTTGAGGAAAAACTGTTTTTT | CAWRRDRVEEKLFF
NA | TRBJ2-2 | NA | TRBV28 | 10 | TGTGCTACCAGCACCGGGGAGCTGTTTTTT | CATSTGELFF
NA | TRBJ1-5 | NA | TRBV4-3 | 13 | TGCGCCAGCAGCCAAGATCTCTCCCAGCCCCAGCATTTT | CASSQDLSQPQHF
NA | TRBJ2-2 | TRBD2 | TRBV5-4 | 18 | TGTGCCAGCAGCCCGGGACTAGCGGGGGGCCTAGGAACCGGGGAGCTGTTTTTT | CASSPGLAGGLGTGELFF
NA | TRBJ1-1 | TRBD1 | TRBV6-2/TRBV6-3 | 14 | TGTGCCAGCAGCCTCGGACAGGGCCCCACTGAAGCTTTCTTT | CASSLGQGPTEAFF
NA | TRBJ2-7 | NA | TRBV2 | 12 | TGTGCCAGCGTCGGAGCGACCTACGAGCAGTACTTC | CASVGATYEQYF
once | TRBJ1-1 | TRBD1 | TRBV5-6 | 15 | TGTGCCAGCAGCTTGGGCAGGGGGCGCGTCACTGAAGCTTTCTTT | CASSLGRGRVTEAFF
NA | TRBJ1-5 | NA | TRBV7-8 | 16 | TGTGCCAGCAGCCCCCTCGTGGCGAGGGGGATTCAGCCCCAGCATTTT | CASSPLVARGIQPQHF
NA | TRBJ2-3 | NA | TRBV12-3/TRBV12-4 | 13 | TGTGCCAGCAGTTTAACCCAGGGGGGTACGCAGTATTTT | CASSLTQGGTQYF
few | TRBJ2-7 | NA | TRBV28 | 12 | TGTGCCAGCAGTTTATCTAACAGGGAGCGGTACTTC | CASSLSNRERYF
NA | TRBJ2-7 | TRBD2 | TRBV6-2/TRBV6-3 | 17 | TGTGCCAGCAGTTATATTTTGGGGCGGGAGTCCAACTACGAGCAGTACTTC | CASSYILGRESNYEQYF
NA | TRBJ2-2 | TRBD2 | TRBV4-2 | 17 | TGTGCCAGCAGCCAACGACTAGCGGGGGCCAACACCGGGGAGCTGTTTTTT | CASSQRLAGANTGELFF
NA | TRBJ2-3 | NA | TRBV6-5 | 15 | TGTGCCAGCAGATATACGGGGGGCGGGCCAGATACGCAGTATTTT | CASRYTGGGPDTQYF
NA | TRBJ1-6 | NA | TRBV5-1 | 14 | TGCGCCAGCAGCAGGGAGGGTTTGAGTAGTCCCCTCCACTTT | CASSREGLSSPLHF
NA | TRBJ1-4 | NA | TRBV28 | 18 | TGTGCCAGCAGTTACACCCTGGAAGACAGCCAAACTAATGAAAAACTGTTTTTT | CASSYTLEDSQTNEKLFF
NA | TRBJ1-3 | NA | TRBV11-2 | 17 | TGTGCCAGCAGCCCCCTAAAGAGGAAAGACTCTGGAAACACCATATATTTT | CASSPLKRKDSGNTIYF
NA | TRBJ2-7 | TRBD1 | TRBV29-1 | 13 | TGCAGCGCTGCGGGACAGGGGTTCTACGAGCAGTACTTC | CSAAGQGFYEQYF
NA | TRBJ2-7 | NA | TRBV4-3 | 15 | TGCGCCAGCAGCCAAACGACAGGTCGTCCCTACGAGCAGTACTTC | CASSQTTGRPYEQYF
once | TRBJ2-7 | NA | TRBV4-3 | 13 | TGCGCCAGCAGCCAAGATCCGGAGTACGAGCAGTACTTC | CASSQDPEYEQYF
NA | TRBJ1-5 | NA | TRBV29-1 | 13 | TGCAGCGTAGATTACAGAAGCAATCAGCCCCAGCATTTT | CSVDYRSNQPQHF